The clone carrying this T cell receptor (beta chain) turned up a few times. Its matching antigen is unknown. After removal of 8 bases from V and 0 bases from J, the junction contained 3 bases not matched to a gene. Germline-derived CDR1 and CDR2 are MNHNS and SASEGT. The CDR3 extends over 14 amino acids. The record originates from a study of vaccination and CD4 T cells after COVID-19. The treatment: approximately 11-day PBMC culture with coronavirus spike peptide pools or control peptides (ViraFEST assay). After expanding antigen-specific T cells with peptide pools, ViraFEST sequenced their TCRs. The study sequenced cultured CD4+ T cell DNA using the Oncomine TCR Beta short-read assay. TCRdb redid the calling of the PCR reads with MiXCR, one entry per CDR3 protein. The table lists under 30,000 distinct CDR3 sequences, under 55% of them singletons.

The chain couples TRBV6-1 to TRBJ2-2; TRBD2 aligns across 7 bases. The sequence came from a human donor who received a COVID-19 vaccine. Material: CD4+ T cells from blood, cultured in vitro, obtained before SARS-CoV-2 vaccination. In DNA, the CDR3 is TGTGCCAGCGGGGCGGGGGCGAACACCGGGGAGCTGTTTTTT. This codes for CASGAGANTGELFF.